The 13 T cell receptor beta chains given below trace back to one sample, sequenced in a study of T cell repertoires in cytomegalovirus infection. Using its own MiXCR run on the reads, TCRdb lists one record per CDR3 protein. The sample lists about 530,000 distinct CDR3 sequences; around 27% were seen once. The specimen was PBMCs. The receptors derive from a human donor in good health (CMV status not recorded). Some clones in this sample may be carry-over from other donors' samples.

V gene TRBV20-1 combines with J gene TRBJ2-3; 7 nucleotides match TRBD2. Germline lookup yields CDR1 DFQATT and CDR2 SNEGSKA (reference sequence). The CDR3 has 14 amino acids. The J segment lost 2 bases and the V segment lost 2 bases, leaving 4 bases of the junction unmatched. The CDR3 DNA reads as TGCAGTGCTAGACTGCGGGAGTCCACAGATACGCAGTATTTT. This sequence encodes CSARLRESTDTQYF.

The rearrangement uses TRBV5-1 and TRBJ2-5, with D perhaps matching TRBD2 (5 bases). Trimming shortened V by 0 bases and J by 4 bases, and 13 bases separated the two germline ends. Germline loops: CDR1 SGHRS, CDR2 YFSETQ. The CDR3 loop spans 15 amino acids. The CDR3 bases are TGCGCCAGCAGCTTGGGAGCGGACCCCAGAGAGACCCAGTACTTC. Protein: CASSLGADPRETQYF. The full variable domain, with the rest looked up from reference TRBV5-1 and TRBJ2-5, is KAGVTQTPRYLIKTRGQQVTLSCSPISGHRSVSWYQQTPGQGLQFLFEYFSETQRNKGNFPGRFSGRQFSNSRSEMNVSTLELGDSALYLCASSLGADPRETQYFGPGTRLLVL.

This clonotype showed up just a few times. The J gene is TRBJ1-5, the V gene TRBV6-5; unclear D gene. CDR1 MNHEY and CDR2 SVGAGI come from the germline V gene. The CDR3 covers 14 residues. The V end lost 3 bases, the J end lost 2 bases, and 8 bases lay between the germline ends. The CDR3 loop is CASSYREGNQPQHF. In nucleotides, the CDR3 is TGTGCCAGCAGTTATAGGGAGGGCAATCAGCCCCAGCATTTT.

This clonotype was observed a handful of times. This chain connects TRBV4-1 to TRBJ1-5; D uncertain. With 0 bases removed from V and 5 bases from J, the gap between germline ends came to 11 bases. Germline CDR1 and CDR2: MGHRA and YSYEKL. CDR3 length equals 15 residues. The CDR3 spells CASSQDRADHQPQHF. Here the CDR3 DNA reads TGCGCCAGCAGCCAAGATAGGGCAGACCATCAGCCCCAGCATTTT.

V and J are TRBV20-1 and TRBJ1-5; no firm D call. Per the germline V gene, CDR1 is DFQATT and CDR2 is SNEGSKA (reference sequence). The CDR3 spans 13 residues. Trimming pared 3 bases from V and 4 bases from J, leaving 10 bases between. CDR3 in amino acids: CSARGYPNQPQHF. In DNA, the CDR3 is TGCAGTGCTAGGGGGTATCCAAATCAGCCCCAGCATTTT.

There are a few counts of this clonotype. The V gene is TRBV10-3, the J gene TRBJ2-5; D possibly uses TRBD1 or TRBD2 (5 bases each). This CDR3 region has 15 residues. Germline values: CDR1 ENHRY, CDR2 SYGVKD. The V gene lost 2 bases and the J gene lost 1 base, with 11 bases spanning the gap. CDR3 residues: CAISEGSGTQETQYF. DNA of the CDR3: TGTGCCATCAGTGAGGGGTCCGGGACCCAAGAGACCCAGTACTTC.

This clonotype was counted ten times or more. The genes are TRBV7-2 and TRBJ1-1; a possible D gene is TRBD1 (5 bases). CDR1 is SGHTA, CDR2 FQGNSA, per germline. V was pared by 5 bases and J by 1 base, with 23 bases between. The CDR3 has 18 residues. CDR3 region: CASSRLRFRDSSNTEAFF. CDR3 DNA sequence: TGTGCCAGCAGCCGTTTACGCTTCCGGGACTCATCGAACACTGAAGCTTTCTTT.

CDR3 DNA sequence: TGTGCCAGCAGTTACCCCGGGAGCGGGTATGGCTACACCTTC. The encoded protein is CASSYPGSGYGYTF. The V gene is TRBV6-5, the J gene TRBJ1-2; D gene ambiguous. The CDR3 totals 14 residues. CDR1 is MNHEY, CDR2 SVGAGI, per germline. Trimming pared 2 bases from V and 5 bases from J, leaving 12 bases between.

This clonotype was seen ten or more times. J is TRBJ2-3 and V is TRBV7-2, with TRBD2 matching over 11 bases. Germline V CDR1 and CDR2: SGHTA, FQGNSA. CDR3 length equals 14 residues. The trim removed 3 bases at V and 5 bases at J, leaving 1 base unmatched. CDR3 bases: TGTGCCAGCAGCTTGACTAGCGGGAAAGATACGCAGTATTTT. This translates into CASSLTSGKDTQYF.

This clonotype occurred a few times. The gene calls are TRBV20-1 and TRBJ2-7; no definite D call. Germline V gene lookup returns CDR1 DFQATT and CDR2 SNEGSKA (reference sequence). The CDR3 extends over 14 amino acids. V was pared by 0 bases and J by 7 bases, with 16 bases between. CDR3 in amino acids: CSARDGSSPMEQYF. CDR3 nucleotides: TGCAGTGCTAGAGATGGCTCTTCCCCGATGGAGCAGTACTTC.

The chain recombines TRBV5-5 with TRBJ2-3; 14 positions match TRBD2. The CDR3 is 16 amino acids. The trim removed 3 bases at V and 2 bases at J, leaving 2 bases unmatched. Germline loops: CDR1 SGHKS, CDR2 YYEKEE (reference sequence). For the CDR3, the DNA is TGTGCCAGCAGCTGGGGACTAGCGGGAGACACAGATACGCAGTATTTT. It yields the protein CASSWGLAGDTDTQYF.

The genes are TRBV20-1 and TRBJ1-2; 8 bases map to TRBD1. This CDR3 region has 12 residues. With V trimmed by 2 bases and J by 4 bases, 0 bases remained unmatched. Per germline, CDR1 DFQATT and CDR2 SNEGSKA (reference sequence). This CDR3 reads CSARQGAYGYTF. CDR3 coding DNA: TGCAGTGCTAGACAGGGGGCCTATGGCTACACCTTC.

This chain links TRBV15 with TRBJ1-4; no clear D. Per germline, CDR1 LNHNV and CDR2 YYDKDF (reference sequence). Trimming took 3 bases from V and 5 from J, leaving 10 bases between them. There are 14 residues in the CDR3. The CDR3 is CATSSQRENEKLFF. The DNA of the CDR3 is TGTGCCACCAGCAGCCAGAGAGAAAATGAAAAACTGTTTTTT. The complete variable domain, with remaining parts taken from reference TRBV15 and TRBJ1-4, reads DAMVIQNPRYQVTQFGKPVTLSCSQTLNHNVMYWYQQKSSQAPKLLFHYYDKDFNNEADTPDNFQSRRPNTSFCFLDIRSPGLGDTAMYLCATSSQRENEKLFFGSGTQLSVL.